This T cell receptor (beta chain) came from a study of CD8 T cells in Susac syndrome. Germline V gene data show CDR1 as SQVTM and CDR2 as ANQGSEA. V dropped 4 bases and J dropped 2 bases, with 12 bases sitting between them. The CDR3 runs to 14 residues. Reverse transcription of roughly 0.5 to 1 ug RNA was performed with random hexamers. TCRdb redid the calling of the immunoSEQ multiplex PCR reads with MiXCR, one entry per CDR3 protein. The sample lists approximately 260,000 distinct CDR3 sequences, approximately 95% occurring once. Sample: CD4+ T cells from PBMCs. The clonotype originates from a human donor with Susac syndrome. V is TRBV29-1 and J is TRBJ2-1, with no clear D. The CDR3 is CSVVSGGTYNEQFF. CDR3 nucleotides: TGCAGCGTTGTATCGGGCGGTACCTACAATGAGCAGTTCTTC.